These 31 T cell receptor beta chains came from one sample sequenced in a study of T-cell memory formation after mild COVID-19. TCRdb redid the calling of the 5' RACE reads with MiXCR, one entry per CDR3 protein. The table shows 240,000 or so distinct CDR3 sequences, with over 9% occurring only once. Sequences were obtained from PBMCs or a T cell subset sorted from them (not recorded which). All receptors derive from a man between 18 and 35 years old who had mild COVID-19 (a few samples of this study predate the infection). Cell type and time point are not known.

The chain employs TRBV4-1 and TRBJ1-1; no clear D. Trimming removed 2 bases from V and 0 bases from J, with 10 bases in between. Germline values: CDR1 MGHRA, CDR2 YSYEKL. The CDR3 length is 15 residues. DNA of the CDR3: TGCGCCAGCAGCCAACCTACAGAAATGAACACTGAAGCTTTCTTT. Translation: CASSQPTEMNTEAFF.

V usage is TRBV20-1 and J usage is TRBJ2-7, with 10 bases fitting TRBD2. V dropped 3 bases and J dropped 1; count of bases not matched to a gene: 3. The CDR3 spans 14 residues. Germline lookup yields CDR1 DFQATT and CDR2 SNEGSKA (reference sequence). The CDR3 nucleotides read TGCAGTGCTAGGTCACTAGCGGGATCCTACGAGCAGTACTTC. This gives the protein CSARSLAGSYEQYF.

The rearrangement uses TRBV4-1 and TRBJ2-7, with TRBD1 matching 10 bases. Losses at the gene ends were 0 bases for V and 11 bases for J; bases not matched to a gene: 10. Germline V gene sequence: CDR1 MGHRA, CDR2 YSYEKL. The CDR3 runs to 15 residues. The CDR3 sequence: CASSQDSDRGKYKYV. The CDR3 nucleotides read TGCGCCAGCAGCCAAGATTCGGACAGGGGGAAATACAAGTACGTC.

This clonotype was found a few times. The chain uses TRBV11-3 and TRBJ2-2, with 7 bases fitting TRBD2. V was pared by 5 bases and J by 6 bases, with 6 bases of the junction left unmatched. This CDR3 has 14 amino acids. Germline assignment: CDR1 SGHNT and CDR2 YENEEA. The CDR3 coding sequence is TGTGCCAGCAGCCGGACTAGTGGGTCCGGGGAGCTGTTTTTT. This encodes CASSRTSGSGELFF.

The rearrangement links TRBV18 to TRBJ1-2; TRBD1 might be the D (6 bases). Trimming took off 2 bases at V and 4 bases at J, with 17 bases between the two ends. CDR1 KGHSH and CDR2 LQKENI come from the germline V gene. CDR3 length: 16 amino acids. CDR3 sequence reads: CASSPEGGGSAYGYTF. The CDR3 bases are TGTGCCAGCTCACCAGAAGGAGGGGGTAGCGCCTATGGCTACACCTTC.

This clonotype was seen more than once but under ten times. The chain has TRBV3-1 and TRBJ2-3; D possibly corresponds to TRBD2 (5 bases). The CDR3 covers 14 residues. Trimming pared 4 bases from V and 0 bases from J, leaving 8 bases between. Looked up from germline, CDR1 is LGHDT and CDR2 is YNNKEL (reference sequence). CDR3 protein: CASSPGESTDTQYF. In nucleotides, the CDR3 is TGTGCCAGCAGCCCTGGGGAGAGCACAGATACGCAGTATTTT.

This clonotype was seen once. The CDR3 sequence is CASSYSGRDNEQFF. The CDR3 bases are TGTGCCAGCAGTTACTCAGGCCGCGACAATGAGCAGTTCTTC. The rearrangement uses TRBV6-5 and TRBJ2-1; no definite D call. Germline CDR1 reads MNHEY; CDR2 reads SVGAGI. The CDR3 has 14 amino acids. V lost 0 bases, J lost 5 bases, and 8 bases lay in between.

This clonotype was observed a few times. The rearrangement joins TRBV7-6 to TRBJ2-7; unclear D gene. Germline CDR1 SGHVS, CDR2 FNYEAQ. The CDR3 spans 13 residues. The V and J ends lost 1 base and 2 bases respectively, with 6 bases between them. The CDR3 bases are TGTGCCAGCAGCTTAGGTTCCGCCTACGAGCAGTACTTC. Its protein is CASSLGSAYEQYF.

This clonotype has more than one count but fewer than ten. This chain links TRBV25-1 with TRBJ2-5; D may be TRBD1 (5 bases). Trimming took 1 base from V and 3 from J, leaving 9 bases between them. The CDR3 spans 14 residues. CDR1 and CDR2 (germline): MGHDK, SYGVNS. The CDR3 is CASSELGPEETQYF. CDR3 DNA: TGTGCCAGCAGTGAATTGGGGCCGGAAGAGACCCAGTACTTC.

This chain links TRBV7-9 with TRBJ1-1; the match to TRBD1 covers 8 bases. The CDR3 consists of 15 residues. Germline assignment: CDR1 SEHNR and CDR2 FQNEAQ (reference sequence). Losses at the gene ends were 5 bases for V and 0 bases for J; bases not matched to a gene: 5. CDR3 coding DNA: TGTGCCAGCAGCGCACAGGGGGGGATGAACACTGAAGCTTTCTTT. Translated, it gives CASSAQGGMNTEAFF.

This clonotype occurred a few times. This rearrangement joins TRBV20-1 to TRBJ2-5, with 7 bases matching TRBD1. CDR3 length: 15 residues. Per germline, CDR1 DFQATT and CDR2 SNEGSKA (reference sequence). The V gene end was trimmed by 3 bases and the J gene end by 5 bases; junction bases not matched to a gene: 12. The CDR3 reads CSASGTASTGETQYF. CDR3 bases: TGCAGTGCTAGTGGGACAGCCTCGACGGGGGAGACCCAGTACTTC.

Many counts were recorded for this clonotype. The V gene is TRBV27, the J gene TRBJ2-2; D may be TRBD1 (5 bases). This CDR3 region has 14 residues. Germline V gene lookup returns CDR1 MNHEY and CDR2 SMNVEV (reference sequence). Trimming took off 5 bases at V and 1 base at J, with 8 bases between the two ends. CDR3 coding DNA: TGTGCCAGCAGTGAAGACAGGAACACCGGGGAGCTGTTTTTT. Protein sequence: CASSEDRNTGELFF.

The chain recombines TRBV7-9 with TRBJ1-6, with unresolved D. The germline CDR1 and CDR2 sequences are SEHNR and FQNEAQ (reference sequence). Trimming cost V 4 bases and J 3 bases, with 4 bases left between them. The CDR3 runs 13 residues. The CDR3 sequence is CASSSDYNSPLHF. The CDR3 DNA reads as TGTGCCAGCAGCTCGGACTATAATTCACCCCTCCACTTT. The variable domain in full, with the rest retrieved from reference TRBV7-9 and TRBJ1-6, is DTGVSQNPRHKITKRGQNVTFRCDPISEHNRLYWYRQTLGQGPEFLTYFQNEAQLEKSRLLSDRFSAERPKGSFSTLEIQRTEQGDSAMYLCASSSDYNSPLHFGNGTRLTVT.

This clonotype showed up many times. The rearrangement joins TRBV27 to TRBJ2-2; TRBD2 is a possible D gene (5 bases). The CDR3 has 15 amino acids. Germline loops: CDR1 MNHEY, CDR2 SMNVEV (reference sequence). Deletions cut 4 bases from V and 2 bases from J, with 11 bases between. The CDR3 sequence is CASSSGLLNTGELFF. CDR3 nucleotides: TGTGCCAGCAGTTCCGGACTGTTAAACACCGGGGAGCTGTTTTTT.

The gene calls are TRBV24-1 and TRBJ1-6; tentatively, D is TRBD1 (5 bases). Germline V gene sequence: CDR1 KGHDR, CDR2 SFDVKD. V was pared by 3 bases and J by 6 bases, with 11 bases between. The CDR3 totals 15 residues. The CDR3 region is CATSDLGRLNSPLHF. The CDR3, as DNA: TGTGCCACCAGTGATCTGGGACGGCTTAATTCACCCCTCCACTTT.

This clonotype showed up just a few times. The genes are TRBV5-5 and TRBJ1-1, with D tentatively TRBD1 (6 bases). CDR1 SGHKS and CDR2 YYEKEE come from the germline V gene (reference sequence). The V end was cut by 7 bases, the J end by 0 bases, with 19 bases between. This CDR3 spans 16 amino acids. CDR3 DNA: TGTGCCAGCCCCTCACAGGGAACAAATGTGAACACTGAAGCTTTCTTT. It yields the protein CASPSQGTNVNTEAFF.

The table lists this clonotype with a few counts. The chain recombines TRBV5-1 with TRBJ2-3; 11 bases are a match to TRBD2. J gave up 2 bases and V 4 bases, and 6 bases lay outside the gene matches. This CDR3 spans 16 amino acids. Looked up from germline, CDR1 is SGHRS and CDR2 is YFSETQ. This CDR3 is CASSGLAGGFTDTQYF. The CDR3 DNA reads as TGCGCCAGCAGCGGCCTAGCGGGGGGCTTCACAGATACGCAGTATTTT.

This clonotype was detected a few times. The V gene is TRBV20-1, the J gene TRBJ2-3; the match to TRBD2 covers 12 bases. After removal of 3 bases from V and 3 bases from J, the junction contained 10 bases not matched to a gene. Germline V gene sequence: CDR1 DFQATT, CDR2 SNEGSKA (reference sequence). The CDR3 extends over 17 amino acids. The CDR3 DNA reads as TGCAGTGCTAGGCTAGCGGGGGGGCCGAGTAGGACAGATACGCAGTATTTT. Translating it yields CSARLAGGPSRTDTQYF.

This clonotype was counted only a few times. The gene calls are TRBV28 and TRBJ2-5; 9 nucleotides align to TRBD1. In germline, CDR1 is MDHEN, CDR2 SYDVKM. The J segment lost 3 bases and the V segment lost 10 bases, leaving 15 bases of the junction unmatched. The CDR3 sequence is 16 residues long. CDR3 in amino acids: CATTGLDRGKKETQYF. DNA of the CDR3: TGTGCCACCACTGGATTGGACAGGGGTAAGAAAGAGACCCAGTACTTC.

Many counts were recorded for this clonotype. The V gene is TRBV12-3 or TRBV12-4, the J gene TRBJ2-5; TRBD1 is a possible D gene (6 bases). This CDR3 contains 13 residues. V was cut by 5 bases and J by 6 bases, with 13 bases left in between. The CDR3 nucleotides are TGTGCCAGCAGTATCGGACAGCGCCAGACCCAGTACTTC. Translating it yields CASSIGQRQTQYF.

This chain joins TRBV7-6 and TRBJ2-7; D remains ambiguous. CDR3 length: 14 amino acids. CDR1 and CDR2 from the germline V gene are SGHVS and FNYEAQ. V lost 3 bases to trimming and J lost 0 bases, with 9 bases between them. The CDR3 nucleotides are TGTGCCAGCAGCTTCCAACAAAACTCCTACGAGCAGTACGTC. Translation gives CASSFQQNSYEQYV.

This clonotype was recorded once. The chain joins TRBV6-2 or TRBV6-3 to TRBJ1-5, with D possibly being TRBD1 (5 bases). Germline V gene sequence: CDR1 MNHEY, CDR2 SVGEGT. With 3 bases removed from V and 9 bases from J, the gap between germline ends came to 18 bases. The CDR3 totals 15 residues. The CDR3, as DNA: TGTGCCAGCAGTTATTTCGCCGGGGAGGGGATGCCCCAGCATTTT. Its protein product is CASSYFAGEGMPQHF.

The genes are TRBV5-1 and TRBJ2-7, with 7 bases matching TRBD1. The V gene's germline CDR1 is SGHRS and CDR2 YFSETQ. This CDR3 comprises 16 residues. The trim removed 0 bases at V and 5 bases at J, leaving 11 bases unmatched. This CDR3 reads CASSLEPTGNWHEQYF. DNA of the CDR3: TGCGCCAGCAGCTTGGAGCCGACAGGGAACTGGCACGAGCAGTACTTC.

This clonotype was counted only a few times. The CDR3 nucleotides read TGTGCCAGCAGGGGACTGAGAGAGCAGTACGTC. This sequence encodes CASRGLREQYV. The chain has TRBV21-1 and TRBJ2-7; the D call in the table, TRBD2, was not verified against the DNA. TRBV21-1 is a recognized pseudogene. The CDR3 contains 11 residues.

The rearrangement joins TRBV7-2 to TRBJ1-6, with D possibly being TRBD1 (6 bases). The length of the CDR3 is 11 residues. Germline V gene lookup returns CDR1 SGHTA and CDR2 FQGNSA. The V gene lost 5 bases and the J gene lost 19 bases, with 15 bases spanning the gap. The CDR3 here is CASSRDNFLHF. CDR3 in DNA: TGTGCCAGCAGCCGGGACAATTTCCTTCACTTT.

J is TRBJ2-1 and V is TRBV6-5, with a weak D call TRBD1 (7 bases). V was clipped by 0 bases and J by 3 bases, with 12 bases between them. The CDR3 length is 16 residues. Looked up from germline, CDR1 is MNHEY and CDR2 is SVGAGI. Here the CDR3 reads CASSYSGQGGYNEQFF. CDR3 DNA: TGTGCCAGCAGTTACTCGGGGCAGGGGGGCTACAATGAGCAGTTCTTC.

This chain uses TRBV20-1 with TRBJ1-5, with unresolved D. Trimming took 6 bases from V and 5 from J, leaving 11 bases between them. From germline, CDR1 is DFQATT and CDR2 SNEGSKA (reference sequence). The CDR3 loop spans 12 amino acids. The CDR3 DNA reads as TGCAGTGCGTCAGCCGGGGATCAGCCCCAGCATTTT. It is translated as CSASAGDQPQHF.

The V call is TRBV12-5, the J call TRBJ2-3, with D perhaps TRBD1 or TRBD2 (5 bases each). V lost 1 base, J lost 9 bases, and 5 bases lay in between. Germline loops: CDR1 LGHNT, CDR2 FRNRAP. This CDR3 is 11 amino acids long. The CDR3 region is CASGLGGTQYF. The CDR3 coding sequence is TGTGCTAGTGGTTTGGGGGGGACGCAGTATTTT.

This clonotype was seen a handful of times. The chain is built from TRBV29-1 and TRBJ2-1; D is perhaps TRBD1 or TRBD2 (5 bases each). The CDR3 covers 14 residues. The V end was cut by 4 bases, the J end by 2 bases, with 12 bases between. CDR1 is SQVTM and CDR2 is ANQGSEA in the germline V gene. The CDR3 spells CSVVTAVPYNEQFF. CDR3 DNA: TGCAGCGTTGTGACAGCGGTCCCCTACAATGAGCAGTTCTTC.

This clonotype was found a few times. The J gene is TRBJ2-1, the V gene TRBV7-9; 10 bases are a match to TRBD2. The length of the CDR3 is 16 residues. V lost 1 base, J lost 5 bases, and 5 bases stayed unmatched. Germline values: CDR1 SEHNR, CDR2 FQNEAQ (reference sequence). The DNA for the CDR3 is TGTGCCAGCAGCTTAGGAAGCGGGGGGGCCAACAATGAGCAGTTCTTC. It specifies CASSLGSGGANNEQFF.

CDR3 sequence: CASSITGGNTEAFF. The CDR3 bases are TGTGCCAGCAGCATAACAGGGGGGAACACTGAAGCTTTCTTT. The rearrangement joins TRBV7-2 to TRBJ1-1; 8 bases align to TRBD1. The V gene's germline CDR1 is SGHTA and CDR2 FQGNSA. V shed 5 bases and J 1 base; nucleotides not matched to a gene: 3. The CDR3 length is 14 residues.